This passage covers 7 T cell receptor beta chains from one sample sequenced in a study of cytomegalovirus exposure and HLA in healthy donors. A multiplex PCR was run with 60 Vbeta primers and 13 Jbeta primers. Clones were read by immunoSEQ multiplex PCR, and TCRdb kept only the in-frame ones, dropping some. The repertoire holds about 94,000 clones, with 81% as singletons. Sequences were obtained from PBMCs. Receptors originate from a human donor in good health.

The J gene is TRBJ1-1, the V gene TRBV27; the match to TRBD1 covers 10 bases. The junction had 7 bases not matched to a gene; V was cut back by 5 bases and J by 10 bases. The germline V gene has CDR1 MNHEY and CDR2 SMNVEV (reference sequence). CDR3 length equals 13 residues. CDR3 coding DNA: TGTGCCAGCAGTCCGCCGGGACAGGGGAGAGCTTTCTTT. This translates into CASSPPGQGRAFF.

This chain links TRBV11-2 with TRBJ2-1; weak D call: TRBD1 (5 bases). Trimming cost V 1 base and J 6 bases, with 10 bases left between them. Germline CDR1 and CDR2: SGHAT and FQNNGV. This CDR3 has 14 amino acids. This chain's CDR3 is CASSLVKQANEQFF. In DNA, the CDR3 is TGTGCCAGCAGCTTAGTAAAACAGGCCAATGAGCAGTTCTTC.

A few counts support this clone. The V gene is TRBV9, the J gene TRBJ2-2, with 9 positions matching TRBD1. V trimming: 5 bases; J trimming: 5 bases; junction bases outside the gene matches: 7. Germline V gene lookup returns CDR1 SGDLS and CDR2 YYNGEE. CDR3 length equals 15 residues. The CDR3 here is CASSLDRGGTGELFF. In DNA form, the CDR3 reads TGTGCCAGCAGTCTGGACAGGGGAGGTACCGGGGAGCTGTTTTTT.

V gene TRBV19 combines with J gene TRBJ2-7, with 9 bases fitting TRBD1. Losses at the gene ends were 5 bases for V and 3 bases for J; bases not matched to a gene: 5. This CDR3 comprises 14 residues. Germline CDR1 is LNHDA and CDR2 is SQIVND (reference sequence). As DNA, the CDR3 is TGTGCCAGTAGTTCTGGACAGGGGCGCTACGAGCAGTACTTC. Its protein is CASSSGQGRYEQYF.

This clone was seen more than once but under ten times. The chain recombines TRBV27 with TRBJ1-3; the match to TRBD1 covers 8 bases. Trimming took 5 bases from V and 2 from J; bases not matched to a gene: 5. CDR1 MNHEY and CDR2 SMNVEV come from the germline V gene (reference sequence). The CDR3 has 15 amino acids. This CDR3 is CASSPWTGTGNTIYF. The CDR3 DNA sequence: TGTGCCAGCAGTCCCTGGACAGGGACTGGAAACACCATATATTTT.

The V gene is TRBV7-3, the J gene TRBJ2-2; perhaps TRBD1 as D (6 bases). The germline gives CDR1 SGHTA, CDR2 FQGTGA. V was pared by 5 bases and J by 3 bases, with 13 bases between. The CDR3 contains 15 residues. Written as DNA, the CDR3 is TGTGCCAGCAGCCCAGCACAGGGACACACCGGGGAGCTGTTTTTT. As protein: CASSPAQGHTGELFF.

The V gene is TRBV7-9, the J gene TRBJ2-7; D perhaps matches TRBD2 (6 bases). Germline V gene data show CDR1 as SEHNR and CDR2 as FQNEAQ (reference sequence). The CDR3 runs to 14 residues. Trimming shortened V by 10 bases and J by 6 bases, and 22 bases separated the two germline ends. The CDR3 DNA is TGTGCCACCACTTGGGGGGACGGAACAGGCGAGCAGTACTTC. The encoded protein is CATTWGDGTGEQYF. Drawing the rest from reference TRBV7-9 and TRBJ2-7, the complete variable domain is DTGVSQNPRHKITKRGQNVTFRCDPISEHNRLYWYRQTLGQGPEFLTYFQNEAQLEKSRLLSDRFSAERPKGSFSTLEIQRTEQGDSAMYLCATTWGDGTGEQYFGPGTRLTVT.